One T cell receptor beta chain is described in this entry. Its target is unknown. Libraries were prepared by immunoSEQ multiplex PCR; TCRdb keeps only in-frame clonotypes and omits some of them. The table lists more than 75,000 clones, about 86% of them singletons, with around 6% in the top ten. This sample is drawn from a study of identifying expanded T cells in peripheral blood. Findings of the study overall: Technical replicates showed approximately 1.2 changed clones; two weeks roughly 16; four weeks 19.

The germline V gene encodes CDR1 PRHDT and CDR2 FYEKMQ (reference sequence). V lost 8 bases and J 12 bases, leaving 22 bases between the germline ends. The CDR3 contains 14 residues. J is TRBJ1-4 and V is TRBV13, with D maybe TRBD1 (5 bases). The sequenced material came from blood. The TCR comes from a person aged 18 to 75 in good health. The CDR3 here is CASSGRLGAGELFF. The DNA for the CDR3 is TGTGCCAGCTCCGGAAGATTGGGCGCGGGGGAACTGTTTTTT.